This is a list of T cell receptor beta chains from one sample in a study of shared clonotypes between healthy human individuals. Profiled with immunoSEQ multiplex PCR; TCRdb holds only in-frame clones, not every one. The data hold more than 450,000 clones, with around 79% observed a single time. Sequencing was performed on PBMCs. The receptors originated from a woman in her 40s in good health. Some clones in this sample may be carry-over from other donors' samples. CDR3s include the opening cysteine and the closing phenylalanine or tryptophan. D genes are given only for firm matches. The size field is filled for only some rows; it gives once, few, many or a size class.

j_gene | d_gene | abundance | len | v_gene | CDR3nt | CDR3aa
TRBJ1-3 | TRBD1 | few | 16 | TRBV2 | TGTGCCAGCAGTGATCCGGGACAGGGGGCTGGAAACACCATATATTTT | CASSDPGQGAGNTIYF
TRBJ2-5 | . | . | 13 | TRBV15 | TGTGCCACCAGCAGAGGGGTGGGTGAGACCCAGTACTTC | CATSRGVGETQYF
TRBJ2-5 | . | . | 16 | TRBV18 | TGTGCCAGCTCACCAATCGGAGGACAGAGGGGAGAGACCCAGTACTTC | CASSPIGGQRGETQYF
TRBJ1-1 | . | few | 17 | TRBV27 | TGTGCCAGCAGTCTCAGGACAGTCGTGATGGGGAACACTGAAGCTTTCTTT | CASSLRTVVMGNTEAFF
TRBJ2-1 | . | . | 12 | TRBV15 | TGTGCCACCAGCAGAGATATCAATGAGCAGTTCTTC | CATSRDINEQFF
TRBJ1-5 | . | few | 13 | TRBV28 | TGTGCCAGCAGTTCCGGGGGACATCAGCCCCAGCATTTT | CASSSGGHQPQHF
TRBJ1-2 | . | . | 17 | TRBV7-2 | TGTGCCAGCAGCCCCTTTTGGGCAACAACAACTACCTATGGCTACACCTTC | CASSPFWATTTTYGYTF
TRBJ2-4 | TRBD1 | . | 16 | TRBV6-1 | TGTGCCAGCAGTGAAGCTCCACAGGGGGCGCGGTACATTCAGTACTTC | CASSEAPQGARYIQYF
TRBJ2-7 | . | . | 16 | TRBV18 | TGTGCCAGCTCACCACGGGGGCTATCGGACTCCTACGAGCAGTACTTC | CASSPRGLSDSYEQYF
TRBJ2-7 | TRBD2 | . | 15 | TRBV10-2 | TGCGCCAGCAGTGAGTCGTGGGCGGGAGTGAACGAGCAGTACTTC | CASSESWAGVNEQYF
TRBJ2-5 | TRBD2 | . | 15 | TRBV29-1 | TGCAGCGTATACGGGACTAGCGGGAGTGAAGAGACCCAGTACTTC | CSVYGTSGSEETQYF
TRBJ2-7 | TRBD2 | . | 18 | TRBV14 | TGTGCCAGCAGCCATACAAGAAAAAGGAGCGGGAGGCCCCACGAGCAGTACTTC | CASSHTRKRSGRPHEQYF
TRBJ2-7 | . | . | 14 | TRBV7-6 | TGTGCCAGCAGTCCTGGAGCGGGCACCTACGAGCAGTACTTC | CASSPGAGTYEQYF
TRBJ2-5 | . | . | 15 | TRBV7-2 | TGTGCCAGCAGCTTATGGGCGGGAACACAAGAGACCCAGTACTTC | CASSLWAGTQETQYF